Presented here are 9 T cell receptor beta chains from one specimen sequenced in a study of control samples from healthy donors and cancer patients. Assay used: immunoSEQ multiplex PCR; TCRdb lists only in-frame clones, some missing. The sample consists of 25,000 to 30,000 clones, around nine tenths of them appearing once. The sequencing sample was made of PBMCs. All receptors come from a woman aged 40 to 49 with lung cancer.

This chain connects TRBV2 to TRBJ2-7; the D gene is possibly TRBD2 (5 bases). Germline lookup yields CDR1 SNHLY and CDR2 FYNNEI. The CDR3 is 13 amino acids. The germline V and J ends were trimmed by 5 bases and 6 bases, with 14 bases remaining between them. CDR3 coding DNA: TGTGCCAGCAGTTGGGCGGGCTCTGGCGAGCAGTACTTC. Its translation: CASSWAGSGEQYF.

This clone was found a few times. V is TRBV11-3 and J is TRBJ1-6, with 7 bases lining up with TRBD1. With 6 bases clipped from V and 6 bases from J, the junction kept 5 bases outside the gene matches. The germline V gene encodes CDR1 SGHNT and CDR2 YENEEA. The length of the CDR3 is 14 residues. For the CDR3, the DNA is TGTGCCAGCAGTACTAGGGACAGTAATTCACCCCTCCACTTT. Amino acid sequence: CASSTRDSNSPLHF.

The chain carries TRBV19 and TRBJ1-2; tentatively, D is TRBD1 (6 bases). The CDR3 is made up of 13 amino acids. V was cut by 4 bases and J by 5 bases, with 11 bases left in between. Germline CDR1 reads LNHDA; CDR2 reads SQIVND (reference sequence). CDR3 DNA: TGTGCCAGTAGTAATGGACAGTCGTATGGCTACACCTTC. It is translated as CASSNGQSYGYTF.

The chain couples TRBV6-2 or TRBV6-3 to TRBJ1-6; 11 bases line up with TRBD1. The CDR3 has 16 amino acids. With V trimmed by 2 bases and J by 4 bases, 1 base remained unmatched. Per germline, CDR1 MNHEY and CDR2 SVGEGT. In DNA form, the CDR3 reads TGTGCCAGCAGTTACGGACAGGGGGCATATAATTCACCCCTCCACTTT. Encoded protein: CASSYGQGAYNSPLHF.

V usage is TRBV11-2 and J usage is TRBJ2-3; 8 positions agree with TRBD2. From germline, CDR1 is SGHAT and CDR2 FQNNGV. The CDR3 has 16 amino acids. V lost 1 base and J lost 0; bases outside the gene matches: 3. In DNA form, the CDR3 reads TGTGCCAGCAGCTTAGGGGTAGCGGGGAGCACAGATACGCAGTATTTT. Protein sequence: CASSLGVAGSTDTQYF.

The genes are TRBV19 and TRBJ1-5; D is ambiguous. Per germline, CDR1 LNHDA and CDR2 SQIVND (reference sequence). Trimming left V 0 bases short and J 1 base short, with 10 bases between. The CDR3 runs to 16 residues. This CDR3 reads CASSIDRGWSNQPQHF. CDR3 sequence (DNA): TGTGCCAGTAGTATAGATCGCGGGTGGAGCAATCAGCCCCAGCATTTT. Combining the CDR3 with reference TRBV19 and TRBJ1-5 gives the whole variable domain DGGITQSPKYLFRKEGQNVTLSCEQNLNHDAMYWYRQDPGQGLRLIYYSQIVNDFQKGDIAEGYSVSREKKESFPLTVTSAQKNPTAFYLCASSIDRGWSNQPQHFGDGTRLSIL.

The V gene is TRBV7-6, the J gene TRBJ2-1; 11 nucleotides line up with TRBD2. This CDR3 has 14 amino acids. Germline assignment: CDR1 SGHVS and CDR2 FNYEAQ. V shed 1 base and J 9 bases; nucleotides not matched to a gene: 2. The CDR3 nucleotides are TGTGCCAGCAGCTTAGGGACTAGCGGGTTTGAGCAGTTCTTC. Its translation is CASSLGTSGFEQFF.

V and J are TRBV13 and TRBJ2-7; TRBD1 agrees at 8 bases. The germline V gene encodes CDR1 PRHDT and CDR2 FYEKMQ (reference sequence). The junction had 9 bases not matched to a gene; V was cut back by 4 bases and J by 4 bases. CDR3 length: 15 amino acids. The DNA of the CDR3 is TGTGCCAGCAGCTACACCGGGACAGGCGGATACGAGCAGTACTTC. Protein product: CASSYTGTGGYEQYF.

J is TRBJ1-5 and V is TRBV27, with a tentative D call TRBD1 (5 bases). This CDR3 region has 13 residues. Germline V gene data show CDR1 as MNHEY and CDR2 as SMNVEV (reference sequence). The ends were cut back, 6 bases at V and 7 bases at J, with 13 bases in the middle. The CDR3 here is CASSGQGEQPQHF. The CDR3 nucleotides read TGTGCCAGCAGCGGGCAGGGTGAACAGCCCCAGCATTTT.